A single T cell receptor beta chain is shown here with its context. The method was immunoSEQ multiplex PCR; TCRdb's version includes in-frame clones alone and lacks a portion of them. The sample shows over 95,000 clones, around 88% of them seen only once. This sample is part of a study of blood T cell repertoires in COVID-19. Germline CDR1 LGHDT, CDR2 YNNKEL (reference sequence). V lost 5 bases, J lost 4 bases, and 6 bases stayed unmatched. The CDR3 sequence is 15 residues long. This rearrangement joins TRBV3-1 (or the pseudogene TRBV3-2) to TRBJ2-7; 12 bases are shared with TRBD1. This clonotype was sampled from a human donor with acute or convalescent COVID-19. The donor label of this sample is uncertain. Source material: peripheral blood. This CDR3 is CASSVGTGGQYEQYF. In DNA, the CDR3 is TGTGCCAGCAGCGTCGGGACAGGGGGCCAATACGAGCAGTACTTC.